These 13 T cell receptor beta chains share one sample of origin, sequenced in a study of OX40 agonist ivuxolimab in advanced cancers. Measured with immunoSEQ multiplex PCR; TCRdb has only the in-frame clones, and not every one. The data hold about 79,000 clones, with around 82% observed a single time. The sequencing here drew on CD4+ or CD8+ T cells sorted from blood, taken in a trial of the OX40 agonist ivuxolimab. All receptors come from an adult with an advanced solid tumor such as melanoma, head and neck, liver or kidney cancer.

CDR3 region: CASSESIVTSGRPYEQYF. CDR3 in DNA: TGCGCCAGCAGTGAGTCGATAGTGACTAGCGGGAGGCCTTACGAGCAGTACTTC. The chain is built from TRBV10-2 and TRBJ2-7, with 13 positions matching TRBD2. The junction had 9 bases not matched to a gene; V was cut back by 0 bases and J by 4 bases. The V gene's germline CDR1 is WSHSY and CDR2 SAAADI. The CDR3 has 18 residues.

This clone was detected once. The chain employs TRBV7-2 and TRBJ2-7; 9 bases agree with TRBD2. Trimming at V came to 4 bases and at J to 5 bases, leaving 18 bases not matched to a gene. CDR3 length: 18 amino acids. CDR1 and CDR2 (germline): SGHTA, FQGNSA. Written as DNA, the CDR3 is TGTGCCAGCAGCTCCCGAAAGCTAGCGGGACTCACCCGCCACGAGCAGTACTTC. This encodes CASSSRKLAGLTRHEQYF.

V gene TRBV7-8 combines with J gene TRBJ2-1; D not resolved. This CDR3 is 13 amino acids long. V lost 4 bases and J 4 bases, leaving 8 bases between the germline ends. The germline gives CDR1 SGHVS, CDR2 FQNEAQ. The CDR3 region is CASSWLGYNEQFF. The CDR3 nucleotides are TGTGCCAGCAGCTGGTTAGGGTACAATGAGCAGTTCTTC.

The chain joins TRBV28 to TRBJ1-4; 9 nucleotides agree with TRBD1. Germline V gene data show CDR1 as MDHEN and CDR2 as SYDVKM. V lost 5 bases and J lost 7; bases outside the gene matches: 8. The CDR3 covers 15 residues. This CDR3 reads CASSLWTGEGEKLFF. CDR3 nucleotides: TGTGCCAGCAGTCTCTGGACAGGGGAGGGTGAAAAACTGTTTTTT.

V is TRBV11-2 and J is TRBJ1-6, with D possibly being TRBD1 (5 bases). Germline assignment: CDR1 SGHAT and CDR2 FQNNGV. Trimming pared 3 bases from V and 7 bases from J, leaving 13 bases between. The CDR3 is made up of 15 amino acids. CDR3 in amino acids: CASSFTGGGNSPLHF. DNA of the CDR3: TGTGCCAGCAGCTTTACCGGGGGAGGAAATTCACCCCTCCACTTT.

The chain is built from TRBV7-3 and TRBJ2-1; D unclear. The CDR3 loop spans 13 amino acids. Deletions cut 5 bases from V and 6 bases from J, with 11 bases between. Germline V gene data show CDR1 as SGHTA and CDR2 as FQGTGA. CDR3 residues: CASSPSPGNEQFF. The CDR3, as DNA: TGTGCCAGCAGCCCCTCCCCAGGCAATGAGCAGTTCTTC.

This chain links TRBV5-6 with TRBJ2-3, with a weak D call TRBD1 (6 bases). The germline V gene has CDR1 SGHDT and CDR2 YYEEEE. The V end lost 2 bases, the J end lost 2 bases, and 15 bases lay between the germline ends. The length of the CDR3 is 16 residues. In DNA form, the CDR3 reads TGTGCCAGCAGCTTAACGACAGGCCGGACCACAGATACGCAGTATTTT. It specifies CASSLTTGRTTDTQYF.

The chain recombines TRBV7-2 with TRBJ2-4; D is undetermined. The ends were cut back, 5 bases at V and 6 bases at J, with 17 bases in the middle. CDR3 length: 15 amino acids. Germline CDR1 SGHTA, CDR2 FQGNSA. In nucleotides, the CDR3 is TGTGCCAGCAGCCTGACTTCGCCCTTGCGAAACATTCAGTACTTC. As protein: CASSLTSPLRNIQYF.

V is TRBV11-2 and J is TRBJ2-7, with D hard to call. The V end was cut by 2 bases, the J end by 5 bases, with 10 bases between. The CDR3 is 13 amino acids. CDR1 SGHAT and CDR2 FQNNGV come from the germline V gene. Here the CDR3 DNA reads TGTGCCAGCAGCTTATATGGGGTGGACGAGCAGTACTTC. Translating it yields CASSLYGVDEQYF. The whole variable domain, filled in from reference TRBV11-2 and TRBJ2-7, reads EAGVAQSPRYKIIEKRQSVAFWCNPISGHATLYWYQQILGQGPKLLIQFQNNGVVDDSQLPKDRFSAERLKGVDSTLKIQPAKLEDSAVYLCASSLYGVDEQYFGPGTRLTVT.

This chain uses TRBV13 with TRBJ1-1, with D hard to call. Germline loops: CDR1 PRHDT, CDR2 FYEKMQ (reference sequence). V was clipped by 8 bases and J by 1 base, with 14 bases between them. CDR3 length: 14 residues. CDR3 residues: CASQEGGWNTEAFF. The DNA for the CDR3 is TGTGCCAGCCAAGAGGGAGGGTGGAACACTGAAGCTTTCTTT.

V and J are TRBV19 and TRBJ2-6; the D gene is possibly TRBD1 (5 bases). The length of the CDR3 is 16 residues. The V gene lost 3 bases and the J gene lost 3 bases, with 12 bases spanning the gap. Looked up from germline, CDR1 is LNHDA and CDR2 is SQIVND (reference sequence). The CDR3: CASSITGLGGANVLTF. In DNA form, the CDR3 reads TGTGCCAGTAGTATTACAGGTCTGGGTGGGGCCAACGTCCTGACTTTC.

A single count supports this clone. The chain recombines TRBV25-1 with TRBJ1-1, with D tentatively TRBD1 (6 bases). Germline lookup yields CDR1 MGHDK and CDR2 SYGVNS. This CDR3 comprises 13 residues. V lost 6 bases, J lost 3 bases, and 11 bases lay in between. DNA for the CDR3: TGTGCCAGCAGACAGGGTTTGGACACTGAAGCTTTCTTT. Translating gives CASRQGLDTEAFF.

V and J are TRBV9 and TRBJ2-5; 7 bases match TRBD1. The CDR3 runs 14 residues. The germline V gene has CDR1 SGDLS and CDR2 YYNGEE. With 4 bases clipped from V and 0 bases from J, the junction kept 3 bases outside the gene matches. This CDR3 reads CASSLTGNQETQYF. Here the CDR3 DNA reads TGTGCCAGCAGCTTGACAGGGAACCAAGAGACCCAGTACTTC.